Below are 27 T cell receptor beta chains sequenced from a single sample in a study of T cell responses to AZD1222 COVID-19 vaccine. TCRdb's copy holds only in-frame clones and misses some; the assay was immunoSEQ multiplex PCR. The profile covers 100,000 to 150,000 clones, with 70% to 90% appearing a single time and 1.5% to 2% taken by the ten largest. The source material was peripheral blood, sampled on day 0 of AZD1222 vaccination. Source of these receptors: an adult in good health.

The chain uses TRBV4-1 and TRBJ1-1; D is uncertain. Trimming stripped 8 bases from V and 2 bases from J, with 9 bases between. This CDR3 region has 12 residues. CDR1 and CDR2 (germline): MGHRA, YSYEKL. In DNA form, the CDR3 reads TGCGCCAGCTGGGGATTTAACACTGAAGCTTTCTTT. It codes for CASWGFNTEAFF.

The chain recombines TRBV11-2 with TRBJ1-6, with 7 positions matching TRBD1. Per germline, CDR1 SGHAT and CDR2 FQNNGV. The CDR3 has 16 residues. J was trimmed by 7 bases and V by 5 bases; bases with no gene match: 11. DNA for the CDR3: TGTGCCAGCAGCGAGAACGGACAGGCGGGGAATTCACCCCTCCACTTT. It is translated as CASSENGQAGNSPLHF.

This clone was picked up one time. In DNA, the CDR3 is TGTGCCAGCAGTGATACGGGTGCAGGCTCCTACGAGCAGTACTTC. Its translation is CASSDTGAGSYEQYF. The chain employs TRBV2 and TRBJ2-7; D gene uncertain. The germline gives CDR1 SNHLY, CDR2 FYNNEI. The CDR3 totals 15 residues. Between the trimmed V and J ends, which lost 3 bases and 0 bases, there was a span of 12 bases.

V usage is TRBV7-8 and J usage is TRBJ1-5, with D hard to call. Germline CDR1 is SGHVS and CDR2 is FQNEAQ. With 5 bases removed from V and 1 base from J, the gap between germline ends came to 9 bases. The CDR3 is 14 residues long. The CDR3 spells CASSDRNSNQPQHF. CDR3 bases: TGTGCCAGCAGCGACCGAAACAGCAATCAGCCCCAGCATTTT.

The chain employs TRBV11-2 and TRBJ2-2; weak D call: TRBD2 (5 bases). Looked up from germline, CDR1 is SGHAT and CDR2 is FQNNGV. This CDR3 contains 14 residues. Trimming took 4 bases from V and 6 from J, leaving 12 bases between them. DNA for the CDR3: TGTGCCAGCAGCTCCCACAGCGGAGCCGGGGAGCTGTTTTTT. It encodes CASSSHSGAGELFF.

This sequence joins TRBV6-5 and TRBJ2-1, with 10 bases lining up with TRBD2. In germline, CDR1 is MNHEY, CDR2 SVGAGI. With V trimmed by 6 bases and J by 7 bases, 9 bases remained unmatched. The CDR3 is made up of 15 amino acids. CDR3 in DNA: TGTGCCAGCAGCCCGGGACTAGCGTCAAAGAATGAGCAGTTCTTC. Amino acid sequence: CASSPGLASKNEQFF.

Only a few counts were recorded for this clone. The rearrangement joins TRBV6-5 to TRBJ2-4; the match to TRBD2 covers 7 bases. Germline V gene sequence: CDR1 MNHEY, CDR2 SVGAGI. Losses at the gene ends were 4 bases for V and 6 bases for J; bases not matched to a gene: 12. The CDR3 contains 16 residues. CDR3 region: CASSSRGDAYANIQYF. The DNA for the CDR3 is TGTGCCAGCAGTTCCCGGGGGGACGCCTACGCAAACATTCAGTACTTC.

This sequence joins TRBV5-1 and TRBJ2-7, with 9 bases matching TRBD2. V lost 3 bases, J lost 7 bases, and 17 bases stayed unmatched. Germline CDR1 and CDR2: SGHRS and YFSETQ. CDR3 length: 17 residues. The CDR3 coding sequence is TGCGCCAGCAGCTCCCCTCAGGCGGGGGGGACCTCTACGGAGCAGTACTTC. Amino acid sequence: CASSSPQAGGTSTEQYF.

The V and J genes are TRBV30 and TRBJ1-2; D gene ambiguous. CDR3 length equals 14 residues. The ends were cut back, 1 base at V and 5 bases at J, with 14 bases in the middle. Per the germline V gene, CDR1 is GTSNPN and CDR2 is SVGIG (reference sequence). Written as DNA, the CDR3 is TGTGCCTGGAGTGAACGGAGGGCGGTTTATGGCTACACCTTC. This gives the protein CAWSERRAVYGYTF.

V and J are TRBV15 and TRBJ1-4; 8 bases agree with TRBD1. The CDR3 is 13 residues long. Germline loops: CDR1 LNHNV, CDR2 YYDKDF (reference sequence). The V and J ends lost 6 bases and 7 bases, in that order; junction bases with no gene match: 4. The DNA for the CDR3 is TGTGCCACCAGGCAGGGGGCGTCTGAAAAACTGTTTTTT. It is translated as CATRQGASEKLFF.

V and J are TRBV18 and TRBJ2-1; a weak D match, TRBD2 (5 bases). V lost 3 bases and J lost 0, with 12 bases in between. The CDR3 spans 16 residues. CDR1 is KGHSH, CDR2 LQKENI, per germline. The DNA of the CDR3 is TGTGCCAGCTCACCCGATTCGGGGAGCTCCTACAATGAGCAGTTCTTC. It yields the protein CASSPDSGSSYNEQFF.

The chain uses TRBV6-5 and TRBJ2-1; 13 bases agree with TRBD2. The germline V gene has CDR1 MNHEY and CDR2 SVGAGI. Trimming at V came to 2 bases and at J to 9 bases, leaving 4 bases not matched to a gene. CDR3 size: 15 residues. CDR3 sequence (DNA): TGTGCCAGCAGTTACCGGACTAGCGGGGGTTCTGAGCAGTTCTTC. It yields the protein CASSYRTSGGSEQFF.

This chain links TRBV21-1 with TRBJ1-2; TRBD1 is the table's D call and was not checked against the DNA. TRBV21-1 is flagged as a pseudogene. The CDR3 sequence is 17 residues long. CDR3 in amino acids: CASSISGTPIINYGYTF. The CDR3 DNA reads TGTGCCAGCAGCATTTCCGGGACACCAATTATCAACTATGGCTACACCTTC.

The chain couples TRBV18 to TRBJ2-7; D call uncertain. This CDR3 comprises 13 residues. The germline gives CDR1 KGHSH, CDR2 LQKENI. Trimming cost V 6 bases and J 0 bases, with 9 bases left between them. DNA of the CDR3: TGTGCCAGCTCGGACGCGCTCTCCTACGAGCAGTACTTC. Translating gives CASSDALSYEQYF.

This chain joins TRBV27 and TRBJ2-3; 8 bases are shared with TRBD1. V dropped 7 bases and J dropped 0; count of bases not matched to a gene: 3. From germline, CDR1 is MNHEY and CDR2 SMNVEV (reference sequence). The CDR3 sequence is 14 residues long. The CDR3 spells CASTRQGSTDTQYF. CDR3 nucleotide sequence: TGTGCCAGCACGCGACAGGGGAGCACAGATACGCAGTATTTT.

The CDR3 region is CASSRDRGLTEAFF. Here the CDR3 DNA reads TGCGCCAGCAGCCGAGACAGGGGGCTAACTGAAGCTTTCTTT. The V and J genes are TRBV5-1 and TRBJ1-1, with TRBD1 matching over 10 bases. Germline V gives CDR1 SGHRS, CDR2 YFSETQ. The CDR3 is made up of 14 amino acids. With 4 bases clipped from V and 5 bases from J, the junction kept 5 bases outside the gene matches.

The count of this clone is one. This chain connects TRBV2 to TRBJ1-1, with D hard to call. The CDR3 is made up of 15 amino acids. In germline, CDR1 is SNHLY, CDR2 FYNNEI. With 8 bases removed from V and 0 bases from J, the gap between germline ends came to 16 bases. CDR3 sequence reads: CASFFTNEMNTEAFF. As DNA, the CDR3 is TGTGCCAGCTTCTTCACAAACGAGATGAACACTGAAGCTTTCTTT.

The rearrangement joins TRBV5-6 to TRBJ2-5; 8 bases fit TRBD2. This CDR3 spans 15 amino acids. CDR1 is SGHDT, CDR2 YYEEEE, per germline. Unmatched junction bases numbered 8, after V lost 2 bases and J lost 5 bases. The DNA of the CDR3 is TGTGCCAGCAGCTTAACGGGAGGGCCGTTCGAGACCCAGTACTTC. Translated, it gives CASSLTGGPFETQYF.

The chain employs TRBV7-6 and TRBJ1-1; the match to TRBD1 covers 8 bases. CDR1 is SGHVS, CDR2 FNYEAQ, per germline. J lost 3 bases, V lost 5 bases, and 5 bases had no gene match. CDR3 length: 14 residues. The CDR3 sequence is CASSRKTGDTEAFF. DNA of the CDR3: TGTGCCAGCAGCCGGAAGACAGGGGACACTGAAGCTTTCTTT.

The gene calls are TRBV24-1 and TRBJ1-2; D is undetermined. The length of the CDR3 is 15 residues. Germline V gene data show CDR1 as KGHDR and CDR2 as SFDVKD. With 5 bases removed from V and 4 bases from J, the gap between germline ends came to 16 bases. The CDR3 is CATSGVGSPLYGYTF. CDR3 sequence (DNA): TGTGCCACCAGTGGGGTTGGCAGCCCCCTCTATGGCTACACCTTC.

The gene calls are TRBV24-1 and TRBJ2-7; 7 bases line up with TRBD1. V lost 3 bases to trimming and J lost 5 bases; unmatched junction nucleotides: 12. The CDR3 is 16 residues long. Germline V gene data show CDR1 as KGHDR and CDR2 as SFDVKD. The CDR3 region is CATSDTTLTGSHEQYF. The CDR3 coding sequence is TGTGCCACCAGTGATACTACACTGACAGGGTCCCACGAGCAGTACTTC.

The chain joins TRBV11-2 to TRBJ1-2; no clear D gene. V lost 0 bases, J lost 4 bases, and 15 bases lay in between. Germline loops: CDR1 SGHAT, CDR2 FQNNGV. This CDR3 is built from 16 residues. CDR3 sequence: CASSLDRALNSYGYTF. The CDR3 DNA reads TGTGCCAGCAGCTTAGATCGGGCTCTTAACTCCTATGGCTACACCTTC.

As regards this clone: This sample also contains other DNA sequences that code for the same CDR3. The chain has TRBV7-2 and TRBJ2-5; TRBD1 matches 9 bases. The trim removed 4 bases at V and 5 bases at J, leaving 2 bases unmatched. Germline assignment: CDR1 SGHTA and CDR2 FQGNSA. The CDR3 length is 13 residues. Here the CDR3 DNA reads TGTGCCAGCAGCTCGGACAGGGGCGAGACCCAGTACTTC. Protein sequence: CASSSDRGETQYF.

V usage is TRBV25-1 and J usage is TRBJ2-7; D is undetermined. Germline CDR1 is MGHDK and CDR2 is SYGVNS. V was trimmed by 5 bases and J by 4 bases, leaving 12 bases between them. The CDR3 runs to 13 residues. The CDR3 DNA follows: TGTGCCAGCAGTCCTCCCCTCCTATACGAGCAGTACTTC. Translated: CASSPPLLYEQYF.

V and J are TRBV5-6 and TRBJ2-3; TRBD2 agrees at 9 bases. Germline CDR1 and CDR2: SGHDT and YYEEEE. This CDR3 comprises 18 residues. Trimming took 1 base from V and 0 from J; bases not matched to a gene: 9. The CDR3 bases are TGTGCCAGCAGCTTGCGCGGGACTAGCCTCTGGAGCACAGATACGCAGTATTTT. This encodes CASSLRGTSLWSTDTQYF.

The genes are TRBV9 and TRBJ1-2, with D unresolved. Trimming pared 0 bases from V and 2 bases from J, leaving 11 bases between. The CDR3 consists of 15 residues. The germline V gene encodes CDR1 SGDLS and CDR2 YYNGEE. The CDR3 here is CASSVGLQQNYGYTF. CDR3 sequence (DNA): TGTGCCAGCAGCGTAGGGTTGCAGCAGAACTATGGCTACACCTTC.

This clone was detected a few times. The chain is built from TRBV27 and TRBJ1-6; 9 nucleotides agree with TRBD1. Germline V gene sequence: CDR1 MNHEY, CDR2 SMNVEV (reference sequence). This CDR3 region has 16 residues. J lost 14 bases, V lost 1 base, and 12 bases had no gene match. CDR3 nucleotides: TGTGCCAGCAGTTTATACGGGGGTCGACAGGGGGGATCCCTCCACTTT. Encoded protein: CASSLYGGRQGGSLHF.